These 18 T cell receptor beta chains share one sample of origin, sequenced in a study of T cell repertoires in cytomegalovirus infection. MiXCR, applied by TCRdb to the reads, yields one record per CDR3 protein. The table includes around 500,000 distinct CDR3 sequences, under 45% detected once. No antigens are known for them. Source: cultured PBMCs, taken from culture after CMV antigen stimulation. The receptors here all came from a human donor in good health (CMV status not recorded). Some clones in this sample may be carry-over from other donors' samples.

The J gene is TRBJ2-3, the V gene TRBV4-1, with D maybe TRBD2 (5 bases). Trimming pared 1 base from V and 1 base from J, leaving 15 bases between. This CDR3 has 17 amino acids. Germline V gene sequence: CDR1 MGHRA, CDR2 YSYEKL. The CDR3 here is CASSQVFIFGGTDTQYF. The CDR3 bases are TGCGCCAGCAGCCAAGTCTTTATCTTCGGGGGCACAGATACGCAGTATTTT.

This rearrangement joins TRBV19 to TRBJ2-7; TRBD1 is a possible D gene (6 bases). There are 16 residues in the CDR3. From germline, CDR1 is LNHDA and CDR2 SQIVND (reference sequence). Trimming cost V 4 bases and J 3 bases, with 19 bases left between them. CDR3 sequence reads: CASSRIKSRDNYEQYF. The CDR3 nucleotides are TGTGCCAGTAGTAGAATCAAATCACGGGACAACTACGAGCAGTACTTC. The whole variable domain, remainder taken from reference TRBV19 and TRBJ2-7, is DGGITQSPKYLFRKEGQNVTLSCEQNLNHDAMYWYRQDPGQGLRLIYYSQIVNDFQKGDIAEGYSVSREKKESFPLTVTSAQKNPTAFYLCASSRIKSRDNYEQYFGPGTRLTVT.

This clonotype was recorded a few times. This sequence joins TRBV10-3 and TRBJ2-5; 9 nucleotides match TRBD2. The ends lost 2 bases at V and 4 bases at J; junction bases unmatched: 8. The CDR3 runs to 16 residues. The V gene's germline CDR1 is ENHRY and CDR2 SYGVKD. The chain's CDR3 is CAISETRREGRETQYF. The CDR3 DNA reads as TGTGCCATCAGTGAGACTCGGCGGGAGGGTCGAGAGACCCAGTACTTC.

The chain uses TRBV4-1 and TRBJ2-3, with D perhaps given as TRBD1 or TRBD2 (5 bases each). The germline gives CDR1 MGHRA, CDR2 YSYEKL. V gave up 3 bases and J gave up 2 bases, with 15 bases separating them. The CDR3 is 16 amino acids. CDR3 loop: CASSQGTLTYTDTQYF. The CDR3 DNA reads TGCGCCAGCAGCCAGGGGACCCTAACGTACACAGATACGCAGTATTTT.

The chain joins TRBV20-1 to TRBJ2-1; D is possibly TRBD2 (5 bases). Looked up from germline, CDR1 is DFQATT and CDR2 is SNEGSKA (reference sequence). The CDR3 has 16 amino acids. Trimming took 0 bases from V and 10 from J, leaving 22 bases between them. CDR3 sequence (DNA): TGCAGTGCTAGAGATCCCAAGCGGAGCTTCTTGAGGGAGCAGTTCTTC. Amino acids: CSARDPKRSFLREQFF.

This clonotype turned up a few times. This chain joins TRBV28 and TRBJ2-5, with D possibly TRBD2 on 7 matching bases. V shed 1 base and J shed 3 bases, with 18 bases lying between them. CDR1 MDHEN and CDR2 SYDVKM come from the germline V gene. The CDR3 covers 17 residues. CDR3 residues: CASSLLGGQGPKETQYF. DNA for the CDR3: TGTGCCAGCAGTTTATTGGGGGGGCAGGGACCGAAAGAGACCCAGTACTTC.

CDR3 in amino acids: CASSLPGQYHYGYTF. In DNA, the CDR3 is TGTGCCAGCAGCTTACCAGGGCAGTACCACTATGGCTACACCTTC. The chain combines TRBV7-9 with TRBJ1-2, with D possibly matching TRBD1 (5 bases). This CDR3 has 15 residues. V lost 2 bases and J lost 3, with 13 bases in between. The V gene's germline CDR1 is SEHNR and CDR2 FQNEAQ (reference sequence).

In its sample, this clonotype was seen a few times. The chain employs TRBV7-8 and TRBJ1-6, with a weak D call TRBD1 (5 bases). Trimming stripped 4 bases from V and 7 bases from J, with 17 bases between. Germline V CDR1 and CDR2: SGHVS, FQNEAQ. CDR3 length: 16 residues. DNA for the CDR3: TGTGCCAGCAGCTACGAGGCAGCGGGACTGAATTCACCCCTCCACTTT. This gives the protein CASSYEAAGLNSPLHF.

The chain links TRBV20-1 to TRBJ2-3; possibly TRBD1 for D (7 bases). The CDR3 spans 13 residues. V was pared by 2 bases and J by 6 bases, with 12 bases between. The V gene's germline CDR1 is DFQATT and CDR2 SNEGSKA (reference sequence). In DNA, the CDR3 is TGCAGTGCTAGACGGGGGACAGCTGATACGCAGTATTTT. It specifies CSARRGTADTQYF.

This clonotype was counted only a few times. The chain uses TRBV27 and TRBJ2-7; D call uncertain. The germline V gene encodes CDR1 MNHEY and CDR2 SMNVEV (reference sequence). Trimming removed 7 bases from V and 4 bases from J, with 20 bases in between. CDR3 size: 15 residues. The CDR3: CASKLGMDPSYEQYF. The CDR3 DNA reads TGTGCCAGCAAGTTGGGGATGGATCCGTCATACGAGCAGTACTTC.

This clonotype was seen more than once but under ten times. The rearrangement links TRBV10-3 to TRBJ1-6; TRBD1 is a possible D gene (6 bases). V dropped 2 bases and J dropped 9 bases, with 8 bases sitting between them. The CDR3 loop spans 13 amino acids. The germline V gene has CDR1 ENHRY and CDR2 SYGVKD. As DNA, the CDR3 is TGTGCCATCAGTGAGACGGGGGCTTCACCCCTCCACTTT. Translated, it gives CAISETGASPLHF.

This clonotype is a singleton in its sample. The gene calls are TRBV6-5 and TRBJ2-2; D gene uncertain. Trimming stripped 10 bases from V and 4 bases from J, with 10 bases between. CDR1 and CDR2 (germline): MNHEY, SVGAGI. This CDR3 spans 12 amino acids. The CDR3, as DNA: TGTGCCACCCACCTGGGCACCGGGGAGCTGTTTTTT. Its translation: CATHLGTGELFF.

This clonotype has just a few counts. The V and J genes are TRBV11-2 and TRBJ2-7, with D tentatively TRBD2 (5 bases). CDR1 and CDR2 from the germline V gene are SGHAT and FQNNGV. V was pared by 5 bases and J by 7 bases, with 15 bases between. This CDR3 comprises 13 residues. This CDR3 is CASSASPLGEQYF. DNA of the CDR3: TGTGCCAGCAGCGCTAGCCCCTTGGGGGAGCAGTACTTC. Full variable domain (missing parts from reference TRBV11-2 and TRBJ2-7): EAGVAQSPRYKIIEKRQSVAFWCNPISGHATLYWYQQILGQGPKLLIQFQNNGVVDDSQLPKDRFSAERLKGVDSTLKIQPAKLEDSAVYLCASSASPLGEQYFGPGTRLTVT.

The V call is TRBV7-2, the J call TRBJ1-1; no clear D. V dropped 6 bases and J dropped 0 bases, with 14 bases sitting between them. Germline V gene data show CDR1 as SGHTA and CDR2 as FQGNSA. The CDR3 is 15 amino acids. CDR3 sequence reads: CASSPPAEMNTEAFF. CDR3 sequence (DNA): TGTGCCAGCAGTCCCCCGGCGGAAATGAACACTGAAGCTTTCTTT.

The V gene is TRBV7-2, the J gene TRBJ2-7; weak D call: TRBD1 (5 bases). CDR1 and CDR2 from the germline V gene are SGHTA and FQGNSA. The CDR3 sequence is 12 residues long. Deletions cut 2 bases from V and 9 bases from J, with 11 bases between. Written as DNA, the CDR3 is TGTGCCAGCAGCTTAAACCAGGGCGGGCAGTACTTC. The encoded protein is CASSLNQGGQYF.

This clonotype was observed a handful of times. The chain employs TRBV7-2 and TRBJ2-5, with 7 positions matching TRBD1. Germline values: CDR1 SGHTA, CDR2 FQGNSA. Germline trimming cut 5 bases from V and 6 bases from J; bases unmatched to any gene: 15. The CDR3 contains 16 residues. The CDR3 loop reads CASSAPGQSSRKTQYF. The CDR3 DNA follows: TGTGCCAGCAGCGCCCCGGGACAGTCCTCAAGAAAGACCCAGTACTTC.

The rearrangement joins TRBV30 to TRBJ1-2; weak D call: TRBD1 (6 bases). Trimming stripped 0 bases from V and 5 bases from J, with 16 bases between. Germline lookup yields CDR1 GTSNPN and CDR2 SVGIG (reference sequence). This CDR3 region has 15 residues. The CDR3 spells CAWSVGPGQGYGYTF. The DNA for the CDR3 is TGTGCCTGGAGTGTGGGGCCCGGGCAGGGGTATGGCTACACCTTC.

The chain recombines TRBV11-1 with TRBJ1-6; D unclear. Germline V gene lookup returns CDR1 SGHAT and CDR2 FQDESV (reference sequence). Trimming took off 3 bases at V and 5 bases at J, with 8 bases between the two ends. This CDR3 is 14 amino acids long. The CDR3 region has the DNA TGTGCCAGCAGCTTCGCCGGAGATAATTCACCCCTCCACTTT. Translating gives CASSFAGDNSPLHF.